The source of this TCR beta chain is a study of T cell clonality in common variable immunodeficiency. Whole-study results and caveats: Common variable immunodeficiency TCR beta sequences reportedly had fewer deletions and N-nucleotide insertions.

This clone was detected a few times. What it binds is unknown. From the germline J gene comes the end of the CDR3, since the read stops 3 residues before it. Data came from immunoSEQ multiplex PCR; TCRdb stores just in-frame clones and leaves some out. In total the sample includes fewer than 13,000 clones, none of them seen once. Per the germline V gene, CDR1 is SQVTM and CDR2 is ANQGSEA. The CDR3 is 15 amino acids. Trimming took 0 bases from V and 3 from J; bases not matched to a gene: 5. The chain has TRBV29-1 and TRBJ2-7; the match to TRBD2 covers 10 bases. This clonotype originated in a human donor with common variable immunodeficiency. The sample comprised peripheral blood mononuclear cells. This CDR3 reads CSVEDPSGSIYEQYF. CDR3 bases read: TGCAGCGTTGAAGATCCTAGCGGGAGCATCTACGAG.